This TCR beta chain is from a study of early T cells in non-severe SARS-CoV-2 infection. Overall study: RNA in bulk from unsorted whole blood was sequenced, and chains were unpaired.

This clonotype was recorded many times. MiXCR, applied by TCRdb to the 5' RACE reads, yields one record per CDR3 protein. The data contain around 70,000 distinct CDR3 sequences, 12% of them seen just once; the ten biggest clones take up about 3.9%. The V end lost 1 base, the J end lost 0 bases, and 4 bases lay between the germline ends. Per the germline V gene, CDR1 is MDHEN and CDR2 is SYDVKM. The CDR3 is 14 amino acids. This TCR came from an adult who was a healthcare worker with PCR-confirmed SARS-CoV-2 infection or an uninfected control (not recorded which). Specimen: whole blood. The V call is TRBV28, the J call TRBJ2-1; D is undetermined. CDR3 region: CASSLLSSYNEQFF. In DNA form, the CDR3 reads TGTGCCAGCAGTTTATTAAGCTCCTACAATGAGCAGTTCTTC.